The next 27 T cell receptor beta chains were all read from a single sample in a study of T-cell reconstitution after alpha-beta-depleted transplantation in children. The authors prepared the TCRbeta library with unique molecular identifiers. TCRdb ran MiXCR on the PCR reads and lists one entry per CDR3 protein. This sample carries some 300,000 distinct CDR3 sequences, roughly a tenth of them seen once, and the ten largest clones take about 8%. The sample in question was PBMCs, obtained before TCRalphabeta/CD19-depleted stem cell transplant. The source is a boy in the first two years of life with acute myeloid leukemia, due to receive a stem cell transplant.

This clonotype was picked up many times. The rearrangement joins TRBV10-3 to TRBJ2-2; TRBD2 aligns across 7 bases. CDR3 length equals 14 residues. CDR1 is ENHRY, CDR2 SYGVKD, per germline. The V gene end was trimmed by 3 bases and the J gene end by 6 bases; junction bases not matched to a gene: 4. For the CDR3, the DNA is TGTGCCATCAGTGAAGGAGCGGGACCCGGGGAGCTGTTTTTT. Its protein is CAISEGAGPGELFF.

The rearrangement joins TRBV7-6 to TRBJ2-1; 8 bases are a match to TRBD1. J gave up 7 bases and V 4 bases, and 6 bases lay outside the gene matches. The CDR3 covers 14 residues. Looked up from germline, CDR1 is SGHVS and CDR2 is FNYEAQ. The CDR3 loop reads CASSSQGAKNEQFF. CDR3 in DNA: TGTGCCAGCAGCTCGCAGGGGGCCAAGAATGAGCAGTTCTTC.

This clonotype was observed many times. The V gene is TRBV2, the J gene TRBJ2-5; TRBD1 aligns across 8 bases. J lost 5 bases, V lost 6 bases, and 11 bases had no gene match. Germline V gene sequence: CDR1 SNHLY, CDR2 FYNNEI. The CDR3 length is 15 residues. CDR3 protein: CASSSDRGVRETQYF. For the CDR3, the DNA is TGTGCCAGCAGCTCTGACAGGGGTGTAAGGGAGACCCAGTACTTC.

This clonotype was counted ten times or more. The V call is TRBV4-3, the J call TRBJ2-7; 12 nucleotides match TRBD2. This CDR3 has 16 amino acids. Looked up from germline, CDR1 is LGHNA and CDR2 is YSLEER. Trimming removed 4 bases from V and 3 bases from J; junction bases left unmatched: 7. The DNA for the CDR3 is TGCGCCAGCAGCCGAGGACTAGCGGGGCCCTTCTACGAGCAGTACTTC. It encodes CASSRGLAGPFYEQYF.

This clonotype was counted ten times or more. The chain combines TRBV12-5 with TRBJ2-2, with unresolved D. Trimming took 1 base from V and 5 from J, leaving 5 bases between them. The CDR3 has 13 residues. Germline V lookup: CDR1 LGHNT, CDR2 FRNRAP. CDR3 in amino acids: CASGLGETGELFF. CDR3 nucleotides: TGTGCTAGTGGTTTGGGGGAAACCGGGGAGCTGTTTTTT.

The sample holds a few counts of this clonotype. V is TRBV19 and J is TRBJ2-5; TRBD2 agrees at 7 bases. CDR3 length: 16 amino acids. The trim removed 9 bases at V and 2 bases at J, leaving 15 bases unmatched. CDR1 LNHDA and CDR2 SQIVND come from the germline V gene (reference sequence). The CDR3 region is CASKSSTGGIQETQYF. CDR3 in DNA: TGTGCCAGCAAATCCTCAACCGGGGGGATTCAAGAGACCCAGTACTTC.

This clonotype was seen repeatedly, ten times or more. The CDR3 DNA reads TGCGCCAGCAGCTTGTTATCAGGGCTGGGAGAGACCCAGTACTTC. Translating it yields CASSLLSGLGETQYF. The J gene is TRBJ2-5, the V gene TRBV5-1, with D possibly being TRBD1 (5 bases). This CDR3 has 15 amino acids. Germline V gene sequence: CDR1 SGHRS, CDR2 YFSETQ. Trimming pared 1 base from V and 4 bases from J, leaving 14 bases between.

This clonotype appeared a few times. The V gene is TRBV20-1, the J gene TRBJ2-1, with D tentatively TRBD2 (6 bases). The CDR3 covers 13 residues. The V gene's germline CDR1 is DFQATT and CDR2 SNEGSKA (reference sequence). V was pared by 5 bases and J by 4 bases, with 12 bases between. Here the CDR3 DNA reads TGCAGTGCTGCGGACGGGGGATACAATGAGCAGTTCTTC. Residues: CSAADGGYNEQFF.

Only a few counts were recorded for this clonotype. The chain links TRBV7-9 to TRBJ2-3; D is unclear. CDR1 is SEHNR and CDR2 is FQNEAQ in the germline V gene (reference sequence). The CDR3 totals 15 residues. V lost 1 base, J lost 6 bases, and 14 bases lay in between. For the CDR3, the DNA is TGTGCCAGCAGCTTAGATGGGTTGAAAATTGATACGCAGTATTTT. This translates into CASSLDGLKIDTQYF. The full variable domain, with the rest looked up from reference TRBV7-9 and TRBJ2-3, is DTGVSQNPRHKITKRGQNVTFRCDPISEHNRLYWYRQTLGQGPEFLTYFQNEAQLEKSRLLSDRFSAERPKGSFSTLEIQRTEQGDSAMYLCASSLDGLKIDTQYFGPGTRLTVL.

At least ten counts were recorded for this clonotype. The chain is built from TRBV6-2 or TRBV6-3 and TRBJ1-5; unclear D gene. The CDR3 has 16 residues. CDR1 and CDR2 (germline): MNHEY, SVGEGT. The V end lost 2 bases, the J end lost 0 bases, and 11 bases lay between the germline ends. The DNA for the CDR3 is TGTGCCAGCAGTTACCCCCCTACGGATAGCAATCAGCCCCAGCATTTT. It codes for CASSYPPTDSNQPQHF.

This clonotype was observed many times. J is TRBJ2-4 and V is TRBV5-8; D may be TRBD2 (5 bases). Trimming cost V 0 bases and J 0 bases, with 13 bases left between them. CDR3 length equals 17 residues. Germline V lookup: CDR1 SGHTS, CDR2 YDEGEE. The CDR3 spells CASSLGLGGLAKNIQYF. CDR3 nucleotides: TGTGCCAGCAGCTTGGGGCTTGGAGGACTAGCCAAAAACATTCAGTACTTC.

In its sample, this clonotype was seen many times. This chain links TRBV12-3 or TRBV12-4 with TRBJ2-4; either TRBD1 or TRBD2 may supply D (5 bases each). The CDR3 has 19 amino acids. With 3 bases removed from V and 4 bases from J, the gap between germline ends came to 25 bases. As DNA, the CDR3 is TGTGCCAGCAGTTTCGCACCCTCCAGGGACCTGGCTAGTAAAAACATTCAGTACTTC. It is translated as CASSFAPSRDLASKNIQYF.

This clonotype was detected a few times. The rearrangement uses TRBV18 and TRBJ1-3, with 9 bases aligning to TRBD1. The length of the CDR3 is 16 residues. V was clipped by 3 bases and J by 2 bases; unmatched bases: 5. The V gene's germline CDR1 is KGHSH and CDR2 LQKENI. CDR3 in amino acids: CASSPDWDRAGNTIYF. The CDR3 DNA follows: TGTGCCAGCTCACCTGACTGGGACAGGGCTGGAAACACCATATATTTT.

There are many counts of this clonotype. Here the CDR3 DNA reads TGTGCCATCAGCAGGGGAGATCAGCCCCAGCATTTT. The encoded protein is CAISRGDQPQHF. The rearrangement joins TRBV10-3 to TRBJ1-5; D possibly corresponds to TRBD1 (6 bases). V was shortened by 6 bases and J by 5 bases, with 8 bases between the two germline ends. The CDR3 contains 12 residues. Germline CDR1 is ENHRY and CDR2 is SYGVKD.

The sample holds many counts of this clonotype. V is TRBV20-1 and J is TRBJ2-7, with D possibly being TRBD2 (6 bases). This CDR3 is 13 amino acids long. Looked up from germline, CDR1 is DFQATT and CDR2 is SNEGSKA (reference sequence). With 0 bases removed from V and 2 bases from J, the gap between germline ends came to 8 bases. CDR3 in amino acids: CSARDWGAYEQYF. CDR3 DNA: TGCAGTGCTAGAGATTGGGGGGCCTACGAGCAGTACTTC.

In its sample, this clonotype was seen many times. The chain carries TRBV24-1 and TRBJ1-1, with D possibly matching TRBD1 (5 bases). V lost 10 bases to trimming and J lost 1 base, with 12 bases between them. The CDR3 contains 13 residues. Germline-derived CDR1 and CDR2 are KGHDR and SFDVKD. CDR3 loop: CATSRGGNTEAFF. The CDR3 bases are TGTGCCACTTCCCGCGGGGGGAACACTGAAGCTTTCTTT.

This clonotype has just a few counts. This rearrangement joins TRBV7-8 to TRBJ2-7; D is perhaps TRBD1 (6 bases). Germline V gene sequence: CDR1 SGHVS, CDR2 FQNEAQ. The V end lost 5 bases, the J end lost 4 bases, and 21 bases lay between the germline ends. The CDR3 contains 16 residues. DNA for the CDR3: TGTGCCAGCAGCCCGTCACCACAGGGAAAAAGGTACGAGCAGTACTTC. It yields the protein CASSPSPQGKRYEQYF.

This clonotype was counted at least ten times. The junction differs from germline at one of its ends, possibly a read error. The DNA for the CDR3 is TGCGCCAGCAGCTTGGCCGGGGTTAACACTGAAGCTTTCTTT. This codes for CASSLAGVNTEAFF. The chain recombines TRBV28 with TRBJ1-1; unclear D gene. The CDR3 sequence is 14 residues long. Germline V gives CDR1 MDHEN, CDR2 SYDVKM.

This clonotype was detected many times. The chain carries TRBV14 and TRBJ2-1; perhaps TRBD1 as D (6 bases). CDR3 length: 12 amino acids. V shed 4 bases and J shed 10 bases, with 11 bases lying between them. Germline V gene sequence: CDR1 SGHDN, CDR2 FVKESK. The CDR3 region has the DNA TGTGCCAGCAGCCCGAGGGGGTGGGAGCAGTTCTTC. It yields the protein CASSPRGWEQFF.

This clonotype was counted many times. This chain uses TRBV25-1 with TRBJ2-3, with D hard to call. The V gene lost 6 bases and the J gene lost 3 bases, with 10 bases spanning the gap. Germline V gene data show CDR1 as MGHDK and CDR2 as SYGVNS. The CDR3 totals 13 residues. CDR3 sequence: CASSEDDTDTQYF. CDR3 DNA sequence: TGTGCCAGCAGCGAGGACGATACAGATACGCAGTATTTT.

The V call is TRBV4-2, the J call TRBJ2-7; TRBD1 matches 7 bases. After removal of 0 bases from V and 3 bases from J, the junction contained 5 bases not matched to a gene. The CDR3 is made up of 15 amino acids. Germline V gives CDR1 LGHNA, CDR2 YNFKEQ. The chain's CDR3 is CASSQEGDRDYEQYF. The CDR3 DNA reads TGTGCCAGCAGCCAAGAAGGAGACAGGGACTACGAGCAGTACTTC.

This clonotype was seen repeatedly, ten times or more. The chain is built from TRBV4-2 and TRBJ2-1; TRBD2 agrees at 13 bases. The germline gives CDR1 LGHNA, CDR2 YNFKEQ. CDR3 length: 14 residues. The V and J ends lost 7 bases and 6 bases, in that order; junction bases with no gene match: 3. CDR3 amino acids: CASTTSGGANEQFF. CDR3 DNA sequence: TGTGCCAGCACCACTAGCGGGGGGGCCAATGAGCAGTTCTTC.

Note on this clonotype: A read error may account for a junction end that differs from germline. The chain is built from TRBV5-5 and TRBJ2-7, with D possibly being TRBD2 (5 bases). CDR3 length: 13 amino acids. Germline CDR1 SGHKS, CDR2 YYEKEE (reference sequence). CDR3 bases: TGTGCCAGCGGCTTCGGGGTCATCTACGAGCAGTACTTC. As protein: CASGFGVIYEQYF. Full variable domain (remainder filled in from reference TRBV5-5 and TRBJ2-7): DAGVTQSPTHLIKTRGQQVTLRCSPISGHKSVSWYQQVLGQGPQFIFQYYEKEERGRGNFPDRFSARQFPNYSSELNVNALLLGDSALYLCASGFGVIYEQYFGPGTRLTVT.

V usage is TRBV13 and J usage is TRBJ2-5; 8 bases agree with TRBD2. Germline CDR1 reads PRHDT; CDR2 reads FYEKMQ (reference sequence). This CDR3 contains 15 residues. V shed 7 bases, J shed 3 bases, and the junction held 10 bases outside the gene matches. The CDR3 coding sequence is TGTGCCAGCACCGTAGCGGGATACCTTGAAGAGACCCAGTACTTC. This codes for CASTVAGYLEETQYF.

The sample holds many counts of this clonotype. The genes are TRBV5-1 and TRBJ2-3; D not resolved. The ends were cut back, 2 bases at V and 5 bases at J, with 9 bases in the middle. Germline-derived CDR1 and CDR2 are SGHRS and YFSETQ. This CDR3 is 13 amino acids long. CDR3 DNA: TGCGCCAGCAGCTTACCCAAACTAGATACGCAGTATTTT. Protein product: CASSLPKLDTQYF.

This clonotype showed up many times. The V and J genes are TRBV12-3 or TRBV12-4 and TRBJ2-4; possibly TRBD2 for D (5 bases). This CDR3 is 13 amino acids long. The ends were cut back, 10 bases at V and 6 bases at J, with 16 bases in the middle. CDR3 bases: TGTGCCACTTCAGACTCCGGACTAAACATTCAGTACTTC. This sequence encodes CATSDSGLNIQYF.

This chain connects TRBV28 to TRBJ1-3; 10 bases align to TRBD1. CDR3 size: 18 residues. Trimming took 11 bases from V and 4 from J; bases not matched to a gene: 20. From germline, CDR1 is MDHEN and CDR2 SYDVKM. The CDR3 loop is CAFSLGDRGRREGNTIYF. The DNA for the CDR3 is TGTGCCTTCAGTTTAGGGGACAGGGGCCGCCGCGAGGGAAACACCATATATTTT.